The 2 T cell receptor beta chains in this list originate from one sample, sequenced in a study of shared clonotypes between healthy human individuals (dated by TCRdb to 2020 to 2022). Library creation used the immunoSEQ multiplex PCR assay. TCRdb stores this immuneACCESS table with in-frame sequences only. Part of the clones is absent; in the studies checked, under half of the shortfall reflects unresolved V genes, and no reason is known for the rest. The sample contains about 1.1 million clones, roughly 80% of them found a single time. The top ten hold about 0.89% of the sample. The source material was memory CD4+ T cells from PBMCs. Per the publication, the cell subset or site label means: CD45RA-negative fraction. The receptors originated from a man aged 18 to 30 in good health. Some clones in this sample may be carry-over from other donors' samples.

The chain carries TRBV5-1 and TRBJ2-7; either TRBD1 or TRBD2 may supply D (5 bases each). The CDR3 is 16 amino acids. Trimming shortened V by 0 bases and J by 0 bases, and 13 bases separated the two germline ends. From germline, CDR1 is SGHRS and CDR2 YFSETQ. The CDR3 DNA reads as TGCGCCAGCAGCTTGGCCGGATGGGACGACTCCTACGAGCAGTACTTC. Its protein product is CASSLAGWDDSYEQYF.

The chain joins TRBV18 to TRBJ1-3, with D unresolved. CDR1 is KGHSH, CDR2 LQKENI, per germline. V was pared by 0 bases and J by 0 bases, with 6 bases between. This CDR3 is built from 15 residues. CDR3 region: CASSPPFISGNTIYF. CDR3 bases: TGTGCCAGCTCACCACCCTTCATCTCTGGAAACACCATATATTTT. Full variable domain (remainder filled in from reference TRBV18 and TRBJ1-3): NAGVMQNPRHLVRRRGQEARLRCSPMKGHSHVYWYRQLPEEGLKFMVYLQKENIIDESGMPKERFSAEFPKEGPSILRIQQVVRGDSAAYFCASSPPFISGNTIYFGEGSWLTVV.